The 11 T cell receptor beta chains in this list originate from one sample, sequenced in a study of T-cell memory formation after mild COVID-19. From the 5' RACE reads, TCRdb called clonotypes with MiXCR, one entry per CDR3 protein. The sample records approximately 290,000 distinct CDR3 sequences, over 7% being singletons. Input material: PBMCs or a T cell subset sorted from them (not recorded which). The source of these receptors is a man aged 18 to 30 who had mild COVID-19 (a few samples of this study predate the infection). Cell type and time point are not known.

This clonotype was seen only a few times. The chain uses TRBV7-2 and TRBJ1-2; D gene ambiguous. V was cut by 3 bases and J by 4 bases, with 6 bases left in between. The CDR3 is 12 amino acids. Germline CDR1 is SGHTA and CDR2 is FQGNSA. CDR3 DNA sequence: TGTGCCAGCAGCTTCCCATTCTATGGCTACACCTTC. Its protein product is CASSFPFYGYTF. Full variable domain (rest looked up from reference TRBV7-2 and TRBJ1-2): GAGVSQSPSNKVTEKGKDVELRCDPISGHTALYWYRQSLGQGLEFLIYFQGNSAPDKSGLPSDRFSAERTGGSVSTLTIQRTQQEDSAVYLCASSFPFYGYTFGSGTRLTVV.

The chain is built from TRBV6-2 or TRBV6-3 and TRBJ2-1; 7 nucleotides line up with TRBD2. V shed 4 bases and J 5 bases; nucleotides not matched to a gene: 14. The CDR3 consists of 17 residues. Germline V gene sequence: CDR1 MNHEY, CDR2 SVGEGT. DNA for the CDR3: TGTGCCAGCAGTTTCCCTAACCTCGTACTAGCGAACAATGAGCAGTTCTTC. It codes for CASSFPNLVLANNEQFF.

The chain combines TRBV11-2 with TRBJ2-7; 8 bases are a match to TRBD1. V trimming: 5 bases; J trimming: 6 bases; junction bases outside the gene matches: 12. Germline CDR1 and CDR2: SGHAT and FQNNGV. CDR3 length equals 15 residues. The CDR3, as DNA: TGTGCCAGCAGCCGACAGGGGTCCAAGTGGGGCGAGCAGTACGTC. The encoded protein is CASSRQGSKWGEQYV.

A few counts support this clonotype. The CDR3 DNA reads TGTGCCAGCAGTTTTCGCGCATCACCCCTCCACTTT. As protein: CASSFRASPLHF. The chain links TRBV12-3 or TRBV12-4 to TRBJ1-6; the D is unclear. The CDR3 length is 12 residues. Trimming cost V 3 bases and J 10 bases, with 7 bases left between them.

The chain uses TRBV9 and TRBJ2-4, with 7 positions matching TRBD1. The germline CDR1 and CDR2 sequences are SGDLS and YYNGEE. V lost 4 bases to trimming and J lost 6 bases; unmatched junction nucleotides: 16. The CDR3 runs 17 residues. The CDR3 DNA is TGTGCCAGCAGCCCGAAGACAGGGATCCATGGTAGAAACATTCAGTACTTC. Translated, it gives CASSPKTGIHGRNIQYF.

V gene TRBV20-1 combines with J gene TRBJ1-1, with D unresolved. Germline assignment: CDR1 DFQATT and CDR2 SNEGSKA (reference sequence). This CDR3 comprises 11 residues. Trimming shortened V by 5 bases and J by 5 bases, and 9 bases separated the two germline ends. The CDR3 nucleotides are TGCAGTGCTCCGAACCCGACTGAAGCTTTCTTT. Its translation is CSAPNPTEAFF.

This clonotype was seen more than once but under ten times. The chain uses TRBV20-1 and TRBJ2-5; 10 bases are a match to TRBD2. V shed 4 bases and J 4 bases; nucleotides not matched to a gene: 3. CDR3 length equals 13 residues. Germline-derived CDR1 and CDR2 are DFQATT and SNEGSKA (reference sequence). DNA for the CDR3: TGCAGTGCTACGGGACTAGCGCGAGAGACCCAGTACTTC. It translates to CSATGLARETQYF.

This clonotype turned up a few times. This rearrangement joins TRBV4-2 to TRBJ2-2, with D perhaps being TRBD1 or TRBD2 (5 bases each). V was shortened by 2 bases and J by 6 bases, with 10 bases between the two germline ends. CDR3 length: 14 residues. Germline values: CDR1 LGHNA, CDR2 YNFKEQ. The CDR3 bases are TGTGCCAGCAGCCAACGGCAGGGAGCCGGGGAGCTGTTTTTT. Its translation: CASSQRQGAGELFF.

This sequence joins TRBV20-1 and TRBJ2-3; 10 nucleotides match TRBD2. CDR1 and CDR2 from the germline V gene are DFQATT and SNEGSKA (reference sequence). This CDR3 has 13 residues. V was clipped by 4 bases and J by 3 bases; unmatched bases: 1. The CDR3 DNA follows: TGCAGTGCTAAACTAGCGGGGACAGATACGCAGTATTTT. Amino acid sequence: CSAKLAGTDTQYF.

The CDR3 loop reads CASSPQWGGNSGANVLTF. As DNA, the CDR3 is TGTGCCAGCTCACCCCAGTGGGGCGGAAACTCTGGGGCCAACGTCCTGACTTTC. The chain recombines TRBV18 with TRBJ2-6; tentative D call: TRBD1 (5 bases). Germline CDR1 KGHSH, CDR2 LQKENI. The CDR3 consists of 18 residues. The V and J ends lost 3 bases and 0 bases respectively, with 15 bases between them.

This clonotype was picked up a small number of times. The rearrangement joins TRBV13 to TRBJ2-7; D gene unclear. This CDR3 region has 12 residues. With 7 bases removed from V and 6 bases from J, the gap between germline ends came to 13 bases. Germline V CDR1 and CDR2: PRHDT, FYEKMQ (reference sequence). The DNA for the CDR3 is TGTGCCAGCACCCTGGGGTTGCGCGAGCAGTACTTC. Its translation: CASTLGLREQYF.